This T cell receptor beta chain was identified in a study of T cell responses to AZD1222 COVID-19 vaccine. The wider study: Pooling of second doses given at about 4 or about 12 weeks was done.

CDR1 and CDR2 (germline): KGHSH, LQKENI. Trimming shortened V by 2 bases and J by 10 bases, and 17 bases separated the two germline ends. The CDR3 consists of 15 residues. A note on this clone: Its antigen remains unknown.

Study outcomes and limitations: Most donors were white British and more were female, and clonal diversity was possibly underestimated.

This table comes from immunoSEQ multiplex PCR, and its TCRdb copy is limited to in-frame clones, with some not included. The sample holds some 130,000 clones, 90% to 95% seen once. The chain recombines TRBV18 with TRBJ1-4, with D perhaps matching TRBD1 (5 bases). The source was peripheral blood, collected on day 0 of AZD1222 vaccination. The clonotype comes from an adult in good health. The CDR3 nucleotides read TGTGCCAGCTCACCAGGGGAGACGGGGGTCGGAAAACTGTTTTTT. Translated: CASSPGETGVGKLFF.